This T cell receptor beta chain comes out of a study of blood T cell repertoires in COVID-19. A few counts support this clone. Profiling relied on immunoSEQ multiplex PCR, and the TCRdb table lists in-frame clones only, not all of them. The sample gives roughly 58,000 clones, about 75% of which show up once; about half is in the top ten. V was cut by 2 bases and J by 4 bases, with 3 bases left in between. CDR3 length: 11 residues. In germline, CDR1 is MNHEY, CDR2 SMNVEV (reference sequence). This sequence originates from a woman aged 55 to 70 who had been exposed to COVID-19. Material: PBMCs or T cells enriched from blood (not recorded which). The J gene is TRBJ2-7, the V gene TRBV27; no reliable D call. The CDR3 here is CASSLLYEQYF. The CDR3 DNA is TGTGCCAGCAGTTTACTATACGAGCAGTACTTC.